This TCR beta chain was documented in a study of post-analysis software for immune sequencing data. cDNA libraries of TCR beta carried unique molecular identifiers. A single record per CDR3 protein comes from TCRdb applying MiXCR to the PCR reads. The sample shows hundreds of thousands of distinct CDR3 sequences, about 40% of them seen only once. Points from the study as a whole: TRBV5-6, TRBV5-1 and TRBV20-1 belonged to a set of roughly 5 TRBV segments that were more frequent in patients than controls.

As concerns this clonotype: Its antigen is not identified.

Between the trimmed V and J ends, which lost 0 bases and 1 base, there was a span of 6 bases. CDR1 and CDR2 (germline): LGHDT, YNNKEL (reference sequence). The CDR3 is 14 residues long. The rearrangement joins TRBV3-1 to TRBJ1-1; TRBD1 might be the D (5 bases). The TCR sequence derives from a girl under 18 with multiple sclerosis. Material for sequencing was blood. As DNA, the CDR3 is TGTGCCAGCAGCCAAGATGGGGGGAACACTGAAGCTTTCTTT. Translation gives CASSQDGGNTEAFF.